One and the same sample provided the 26 T cell receptor beta chains below, sequenced in a study of TIL therapy for anti-PD-1-resistant metastatic lung cancer. Time point denoted: pre-treatment sample, taken before nivolumab and TIL therapy. Pleural nodules or supraclavicular lymph nodes made up most of the excised metastases sampled. The immunoSEQ assay was v3. Here immunoSEQ multiplex PCR was the method, and the copy in TCRdb shows in-frame clones only, minus some. The table shows approximately 87,000 clones, with about three fifths occurring only once. Sample: tumor tissue, taken at baseline. Receptor source: a person aged 25-85 years with non-small cell lung cancer.

The chain employs TRBV23-1 and TRBJ2-5; D is unresolved. TRBV23-1 is an ORF; its function is uncertain. This CDR3 region has 11 residues. V shed 4 bases and J shed 3 bases, with 3 bases lying between them. The CDR3 loop reads CASSREETQYF. CDR3 in DNA: TGCGCCAGCAGTCGTGAAGAGACCCAGTACTTC.

This clone was seen just once. The gene calls are TRBV29-1 and TRBJ2-2; 8 positions match TRBD1. V gave up 0 bases and J gave up 6 bases; unmatched junction bases: 3. From germline, CDR1 is SQVTM and CDR2 ANQGSEA. The CDR3 totals 14 residues. DNA for the CDR3: TGCAGCGTTGAAGATAGACAGGGGTCCGGGGAGCTGTTTTTT. The encoded protein is CSVEDRQGSGELFF.

V and J are TRBV7-3 and TRBJ1-4; the D gene is possibly TRBD1 (6 bases). The V end lost 5 bases, the J end lost 13 bases, and 26 bases lay between the germline ends. Germline V lookup: CDR1 SGHTA, CDR2 FQGTGA. This CDR3 comprises 16 residues. DNA of the CDR3: TGTGCCAGCAGCGCGGGGGGGGGCCCCCGAATCGATGGACTGTTTTTT. Translating it yields CASSAGGGPRIDGLFF.

This chain connects TRBV7-3 to TRBJ1-2, with 7 bases fitting TRBD1. Germline CDR1 and CDR2: SGHTA and FQGTGA. The CDR3 contains 13 residues. The V segment lost 4 bases and the J segment 8 bases; nucleotides outside the gene matches: 7. The CDR3 coding sequence is TGTGCCAGCAGCTCCTCGACAGGGCCCGGCTACACCTTC. It encodes CASSSSTGPGYTF.

J is TRBJ2-3 and V is TRBV7-2; a possible D gene is TRBD2 (5 bases). Per the germline V gene, CDR1 is SGHTA and CDR2 is FQGNSA. V was pared by 4 bases and J by 6 bases, with 17 bases between. The CDR3 is 15 amino acids. The CDR3 protein is CASSSDFSRRDTQYF. The CDR3 DNA reads as TGTGCCAGCAGCTCCGACTTCTCTCGGAGGGATACGCAGTATTTT.

This clone was detected ten times or more. The V gene is TRBV24-1, the J gene TRBJ2-3; a possible D gene is TRBD2 (6 bases). V dropped 0 bases and J dropped 3 bases, with 9 bases sitting between them. This CDR3 comprises 15 residues. Germline loops: CDR1 KGHDR, CDR2 SFDVKD. The CDR3 spells CATSDLTGGTDTQYF. The CDR3 coding sequence is TGTGCCACCAGTGATTTGACAGGAGGGACAGATACGCAGTATTTT.

The CDR3 region has the DNA TGTGCCAGCAGCGTGGACAGGGCGTCCTACGAGCAGTACTTC. It translates to CASSVDRASYEQYF. The V gene is TRBV7-2, the J gene TRBJ2-7, with 8 bases fitting TRBD1. Germline V lookup: CDR1 SGHTA, CDR2 FQGNSA. After removal of 5 bases from V and 1 base from J, the junction contained 4 bases not matched to a gene. This CDR3 contains 14 residues.

A note on this clone: Possible read error: a much larger clone is one base away. The chain recombines TRBV7-2 with TRBJ1-1; maybe TRBD1 (6 bases). The CDR3 runs to 13 residues. Germline-derived CDR1 and CDR2 are SGHTA and FQGNSA. Deletions cut 5 bases from V and 1 base from J, with 8 bases between. The CDR3 coding sequence is TGTGCCAGCAGCACGGACAGGAACACTGAAGCTTTCTTT. Its protein is CASSTDRNTEAFF. Variable domain in full (rest from reference TRBV7-2 and TRBJ1-1): GAGVSQSPSNKVTEKGKDVELRCDPISGHTALYWYRQSLGQGLEFLIYFQGNSAPDKSGLPSDRFSAERTGGSVSTLTIQRTQQEDSAVYLCASSTDRNTEAFFGQGTRLTVV.

The chain employs TRBV24-1 and TRBJ2-3, with D possibly matching TRBD1 (6 bases). CDR3 length: 16 amino acids. Germline V CDR1 and CDR2: KGHDR, SFDVKD. The V end was cut by 4 bases, the J end by 2 bases, with 15 bases between. CDR3 bases: TGTGCCACCAGTGAGGCAAGAACAGGGAACACAGATACGCAGTATTTT. It encodes CATSEARTGNTDTQYF.

The chain has TRBV28 and TRBJ1-1, with unresolved D. The CDR3 consists of 14 residues. CDR1 and CDR2 (germline): MDHEN, SYDVKM. V was trimmed by 2 bases and J by 1 base, leaving 8 bases between them. The CDR3 nucleotides read TGTGCCAGCAGTTTAACTACACCGAACACTGAAGCTTTCTTT. This translates into CASSLTTPNTEAFF.

The J gene is TRBJ2-2, the V gene TRBV12-3 or TRBV12-4; unclear D gene. The CDR3 covers 13 residues. V lost 6 bases, J lost 3 bases, and 8 bases lay in between. The CDR3 is CASRIGYTGELFF. In DNA, the CDR3 is TGTGCCAGCAGGATAGGTTACACCGGGGAGCTGTTTTTT.

The chain couples TRBV7-2 to TRBJ1-2; tentatively, D is TRBD1 (6 bases). The CDR3 is made up of 13 amino acids. Looked up from germline, CDR1 is SGHTA and CDR2 is FQGNSA. Trimming stripped 6 bases from V and 3 bases from J, with 11 bases between. DNA for the CDR3: TGTGCCAGCAGGGCAGGGGTAGACTATGGCTACACCTTC. This encodes CASRAGVDYGYTF. Filled out from reference TRBV7-2 and TRBJ1-2, the complete variable domain reads GAGVSQSPSNKVTEKGKDVELRCDPISGHTALYWYRQSLGQGLEFLIYFQGNSAPDKSGLPSDRFSAERTGGSVSTLTIQRTQQEDSAVYLCASRAGVDYGYTFGSGTRLTVV.

The chain carries TRBV2 and TRBJ2-5; D gene uncertain. The CDR3 contains 13 residues. Deletions cut 4 bases from V and 2 bases from J, with 8 bases between. The germline CDR1 and CDR2 sequences are SNHLY and FYNNEI. The CDR3, as DNA: TGTGCCAGCAGTGTTGATAGACAAGAGACCCAGTACTTC. It codes for CASSVDRQETQYF.

The J gene is TRBJ2-3, the V gene TRBV7-9; D uncertain. CDR3 length: 13 residues. Germline CDR1 SEHNR, CDR2 FQNEAQ (reference sequence). The ends were cut back, 2 bases at V and 6 bases at J, with 9 bases in the middle. DNA of the CDR3: TGTGCCAGCAGCTTACCCCCCATGGATACGCAGTATTTT. It yields the protein CASSLPPMDTQYF.

The table lists this clone with a few counts. The chain combines TRBV5-1 with TRBJ2-7, with D perhaps TRBD2 (5 bases). CDR1 and CDR2 (germline): SGHRS, YFSETQ. CDR3 length equals 15 residues. V lost 4 bases, J lost 3 bases, and 17 bases lay in between. The CDR3 coding sequence is TGCGCCAGCAGCAAACTACTAGACCCCGACTACGAGCAGTACTTC. Translation gives CASSKLLDPDYEQYF.

This chain uses TRBV10-3 with TRBJ1-5; no reliable D call. CDR1 ENHRY and CDR2 SYGVKD come from the germline V gene. Trimming cost V 3 bases and J 3 bases, with 9 bases left between them. CDR3 length: 14 amino acids. This CDR3 reads CAISERVANQPQHF. CDR3 sequence (DNA): TGTGCCATCAGTGAACGAGTTGCCAATCAGCCCCAGCATTTT.

The genes are TRBV7-3 and TRBJ2-1; 8 bases fit TRBD1. The CDR3 spans 15 residues. CDR1 and CDR2 from the germline V gene are SGHTA and FQGTGA. The V segment lost 5 bases and the J segment 4 bases; nucleotides outside the gene matches: 7. The CDR3 DNA follows: TGTGCCAGCAGCGTCCGACAGGGGCCGTACAATGAGCAGTTCTTC. Protein sequence: CASSVRQGPYNEQFF.

This clone has more than one count but fewer than ten. CDR3: CASSLAPSGPYNEQFF. Here the CDR3 DNA reads TGTGCCAGCAGCTTAGCGCCTAGCGGGCCCTACAATGAGCAGTTCTTC. V and J are TRBV7-9 and TRBJ2-1, with 8 bases that match TRBD2. The CDR3 runs 16 residues. Unmatched junction bases numbered 3, after V lost 0 bases and J lost 2 bases. Germline V gene sequence: CDR1 SEHNR, CDR2 FQNEAQ (reference sequence).

The V and J genes are TRBV23-1 and TRBJ1-2; a weak D match, TRBD1 (6 bases). TRBV23-1 has ORF status, its function being uncertain. The CDR3 is 15 residues long. V was cut by 8 bases and J by 3 bases, with 19 bases left in between. As DNA, the CDR3 is TGCGCCAGCGGAGAACACTGTAACAGGGACTATGGCTACACCTTC. Protein sequence: CASGEHCNRDYGYTF.

The chain carries TRBV19 and TRBJ2-1; 13 bases line up with TRBD2. The V segment lost 2 bases and the J segment 6 bases; nucleotides outside the gene matches: 7. Germline CDR1 is LNHDA and CDR2 is SQIVND (reference sequence). The CDR3 spans 17 residues. The CDR3 bases are TGTGCCAGTAGTATACCCCGACTAGCGGGAGGAGGCAATGAGCAGTTCTTC. Translating gives CASSIPRLAGGGNEQFF.

This chain uses TRBV11-2 with TRBJ2-7; D unresolved. The germline gives CDR1 SGHAT, CDR2 FQNNGV. The CDR3 extends over 12 amino acids. DNA for the CDR3: TGTGCAACGGAAGACCTCTCCTACGAGCAGTACTTC. Encoded protein: CATEDLSYEQYF.

The chain links TRBV7-3 to TRBJ2-7; perhaps TRBD1 as D (5 bases). Trimming removed 5 bases from V and 0 bases from J, with 11 bases in between. The CDR3 extends over 14 amino acids. Germline V gene lookup returns CDR1 SGHTA and CDR2 FQGTGA. In DNA form, the CDR3 reads TGTGCCAGCAGCCCGACAGCGAGCTCCTACGAGCAGTACTTC. It is translated as CASSPTASSYEQYF.

This clone has ten or more counts. The chain employs TRBV18 and TRBJ1-1; TRBD1 is a possible D gene (5 bases). CDR1 and CDR2 from the germline V gene are KGHSH and LQKENI. V lost 3 bases to trimming and J lost 5 bases, with 16 bases between them. This CDR3 is 15 amino acids long. The CDR3 DNA reads TGTGCCAGCTCACCCAGACAGCTTGAACAGACTGAAGCTTTCTTT. Protein product: CASSPRQLEQTEAFF. Supplemented by reference TRBV18 and TRBJ1-1, the full variable domain reads NAGVMQNPRHLVRRRGQEARLRCSPMKGHSHVYWYRQLPEEGLKFMVYLQKENIIDESGMPKERFSAEFPKEGPSILRIQQVVRGDSAAYFCASSPRQLEQTEAFFGQGTRLTVV.

The V gene is TRBV5-1, the J gene TRBJ2-7; D perhaps matches TRBD2 (6 bases). Germline V gene lookup returns CDR1 SGHRS and CDR2 YFSETQ. The CDR3 has 13 amino acids. Trimming shortened V by 6 bases and J by 4 bases, and 14 bases separated the two germline ends. The CDR3 DNA reads as TGCGCCAGCACTCCGACTAGTACGTACGAGCAGTACTTC. It is translated as CASTPTSTYEQYF.

The rearrangement joins TRBV2 to TRBJ2-3; D is possibly TRBD2 (6 bases). Germline V gives CDR1 SNHLY, CDR2 FYNNEI. The CDR3 spans 14 residues. Deletions cut 7 bases from V and 4 bases from J, with 15 bases between. The CDR3 nucleotides are TGTGCCAGCACTAGGGACTTAGCCCCAGATACGCAGTATTTT. Its translation is CASTRDLAPDTQYF.

The chain is built from TRBV6-4 and TRBJ2-1; 8 positions match TRBD2. After removal of 9 bases from V and 8 bases from J, the junction contained 6 bases not matched to a gene. Germline V gene sequence: CDR1 MRHNA, CDR2 SNTAGT. This CDR3 has 12 residues. CDR3 in DNA: TGTGCCAGTCCGGGGGGGGCCTATGAGCAGTTCTTC. Translating gives CASPGGAYEQFF.